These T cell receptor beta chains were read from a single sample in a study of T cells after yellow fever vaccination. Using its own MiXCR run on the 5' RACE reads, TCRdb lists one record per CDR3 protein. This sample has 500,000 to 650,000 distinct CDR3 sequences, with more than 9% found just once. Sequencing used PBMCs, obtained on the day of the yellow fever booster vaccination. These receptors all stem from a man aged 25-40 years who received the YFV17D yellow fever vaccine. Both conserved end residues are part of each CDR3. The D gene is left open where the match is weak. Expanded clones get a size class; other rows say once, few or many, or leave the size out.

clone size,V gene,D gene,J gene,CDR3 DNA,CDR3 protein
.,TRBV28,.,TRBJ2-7,TGTGCCAGCAGCACTCCCCAGGGCTACGAGCAGTACTTC,CASSTPQGYEQYF
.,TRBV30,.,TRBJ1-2,TGTGCCTGGAGACGCGGGGGGGAGGGCTACACCTTC,CAWRRGGEGYTF
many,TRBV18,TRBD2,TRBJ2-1,TGTGCCAGCTCACCTCCGATGCGGGGGGCATCCTACAATGAGCAGTTCTTC,CASSPPMRGASYNEQFF
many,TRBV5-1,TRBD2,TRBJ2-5,TGCGCCAGCAGCATACGGACTAGCGGGAGTAAGGAGACCCAGTACTTC,CASSIRTSGSKETQYF
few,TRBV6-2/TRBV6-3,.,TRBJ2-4,TGTGCCGCCATGGAGGGAGCCAGTAACATTCAGTACTTC,CAAMEGASNIQYF
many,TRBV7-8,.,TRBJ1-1,TGTGCCAGCACCACCGTCGGGGGCACTGAAGCTTTCTTT,CASTTVGGTEAFF
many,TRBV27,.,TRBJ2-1,TGTGCCAGCAGTTTACGAGGAGACTACAATGAGCAGTTCTTC,CASSLRGDYNEQFF
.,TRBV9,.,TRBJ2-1,TGTGCCAGCACCACATCAGGGGATGAGCAGTTCTTC,CASTTSGDEQFF
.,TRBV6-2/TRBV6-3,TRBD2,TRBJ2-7,TGTGCCAGCAGTTACTCGGTTTCGGCGGGAGACTACGAGCAGTACTTC,CASSYSVSAGDYEQYF
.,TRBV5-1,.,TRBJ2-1,TGCGCCAGCAGACTTACAGCGGAGTCCTACAATGAGCAGTTCTTC,CASRLTAESYNEQFF
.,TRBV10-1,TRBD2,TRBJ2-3,TGCGCCAGCAGTGAGTCGTTGTCTAGCGGGAGTCCAGATACGCAGTATTTT,CASSESLSSGSPDTQYF
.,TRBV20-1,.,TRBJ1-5,TGCAGTGCTAGAGTATGGCAGGGAGGACGACAGCCCCAGCATTTT,CSARVWQGGRQPQHF
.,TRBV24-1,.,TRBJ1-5,TGTGCCACCAGAGCCCGGGGAGGAGAGGCTCAGCCCCAGCATTTT,CATRARGGEAQPQHF
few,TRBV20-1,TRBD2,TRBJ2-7,TGCAGTGCTAGGTTCGTGCCGACTAGCGGGGTTACCTACGAGCAGTACTTC,CSARFVPTSGVTYEQYF
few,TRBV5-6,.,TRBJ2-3,TGTGCCAGCTTCCGAGATTCCTACACAGATACGCAGTATTTT,CASFRDSYTDTQYF
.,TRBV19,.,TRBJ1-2,TGTGCCGCGAAACAGGGACGCAAGGATGGCTACACCTTC,CAAKQGRKDGYTF
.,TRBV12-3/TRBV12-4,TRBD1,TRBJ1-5,TGTGCCAGCAGCCCGACAGGGGGCGCGGGACAGCCCCAGCATTTT,CASSPTGGAGQPQHF
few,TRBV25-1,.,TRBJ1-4,TGTGCCAGCAGTGAATCAGCGGGGGCAAGGGAAAAACTGTTTTTT,CASSESAGAREKLFF
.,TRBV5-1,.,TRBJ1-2,TGCGCCAGCGGGACGTGGCAAAATGGCTACACCTTC,CASGTWQNGYTF
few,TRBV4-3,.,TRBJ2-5,TGCGCCAGCAGCCAAGATTCCAGCGTAGAGACCCAGTACTTC,CASSQDSSVETQYF
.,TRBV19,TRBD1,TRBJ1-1,TGTGCCAGTAGTAACGGACAGGGTCGTGTTGTGGGTGAAGCTTTCTTT,CASSNGQGRVVGEAFF
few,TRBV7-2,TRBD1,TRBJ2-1,TGTGCCAGCAGCTTCGGGACAGGGGGCAGAGAGCAGTTCTTC,CASSFGTGGREQFF
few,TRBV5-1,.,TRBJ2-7,TGCGCCAGCAGACGTATTACAGGGCCCTACGAGCAGTACTTC,CASRRITGPYEQYF
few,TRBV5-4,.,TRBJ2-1,TGTGCCAGCAGCTCCCCTTCTAGCGATTACAATGAGCAGTTCTTC,CASSSPSSDYNEQFF
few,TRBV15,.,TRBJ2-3,TGTGCCACCAGCAGAGACGGCGGGAGCACAGATACGCAGTATTTT,CATSRDGGSTDTQYF
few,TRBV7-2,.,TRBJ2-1,TGTGCCAGCAGGCCAGTACCCGGCAATGAGCAGTTCTTC,CASRPVPGNEQFF
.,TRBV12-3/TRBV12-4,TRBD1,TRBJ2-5,TGTGCCAGCAGTTTAGGGACAGGGCTTGAGACCCAGTACTTC,CASSLGTGLETQYF
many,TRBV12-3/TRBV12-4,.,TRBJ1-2,TGTGCCAGCAGTTTTATAGGGACTAACTATGGCTACACCTTC,CASSFIGTNYGYTF
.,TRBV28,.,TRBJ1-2,TGTGCCAGCAGTTTATCCATCGGGGTTTATGGCTACACCTTC,CASSLSIGVYGYTF
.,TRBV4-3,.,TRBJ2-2,TGCGCCAGCAGCCAAGGGTCCTGGTGGGGGACCGGGGAGCTGTTTTTT,CASSQGSWWGTGELFF
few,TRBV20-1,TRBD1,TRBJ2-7,TGCAGTGCTAGAGAGACCGGGACAGGGTCAGGGCGACTCTCCTACGAGCAGTACTTC,CSARETGTGSGRLSYEQYF
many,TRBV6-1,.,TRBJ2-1,TGTGCCAGCAGTGAGGACAGCGGGTTATACAATGAGCAGTTCTTC,CASSEDSGLYNEQFF
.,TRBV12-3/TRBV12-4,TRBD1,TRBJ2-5,TGTGCCAGCAGTTTGGTCACAGGGGGCGTAGAGACCCAGTACTTC,CASSLVTGGVETQYF
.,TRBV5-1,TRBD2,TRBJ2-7,TGCGCCAGCAGCTTGGGTTCAATGACTAGCGGGACAATCTACGAGCAGTACTTC,CASSLGSMTSGTIYEQYF
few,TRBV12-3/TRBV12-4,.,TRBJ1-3,TGTGCCAGCAGCCCCCAGTTGGGAAACACCATATATTTT,CASSPQLGNTIYF
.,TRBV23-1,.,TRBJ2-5,TGCGCCAGCAGTCAATCCGGTTTGAAGACCCAGTACTTC,CASSQSGLKTQYF
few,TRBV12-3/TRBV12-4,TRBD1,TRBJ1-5,TGTGCCAGCTCACCCCGACAGGGTGATCAGCCCCAGCATTTT,CASSPRQGDQPQHF
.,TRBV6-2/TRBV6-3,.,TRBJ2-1,TGTGCCAGCACCTCACACCACCCCACCTTTATGGATGAGCAGTTCTTC,CASTSHHPTFMDEQFF
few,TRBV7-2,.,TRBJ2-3,TGTGCCAGCAGCTTAATAGGGGGGTTGGATACGCAGTATTTT,CASSLIGGLDTQYF
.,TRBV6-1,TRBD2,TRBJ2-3,TGTGCCAGCATGGGAGGGGGGACTAGAGGGGGGACGCAGTATTTT,CASMGGGTRGGTQYF
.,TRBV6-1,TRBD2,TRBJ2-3,TGTGCCAGCAGTCGCTCCGCGGTAACCTCCGGGACTAGCGGGAATACGCAGTATTTT,CASSRSAVTSGTSGNTQYF
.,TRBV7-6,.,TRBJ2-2,TGTGCCAGCAGTAATGACGGAAACACCGGGGAGCTGTTTTTT,CASSNDGNTGELFF
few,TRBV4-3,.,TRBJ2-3,TGCGCCAGCAGCCAAGTCGGGGTAGCGGATACGCAGTATTTT,CASSQVGVADTQYF
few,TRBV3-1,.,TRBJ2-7,TGTGCCAGCAGCCCCTCGGCGGGCGCCAGATACGAGCAGTACTTC,CASSPSAGARYEQYF
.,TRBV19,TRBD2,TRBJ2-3,TGTGCCAGTAGTATAGTTACCGGGAGGATCGGTACAGATACGCAGTATTTT,CASSIVTGRIGTDTQYF
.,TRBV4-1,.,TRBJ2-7,TGCGCCAGCAGCCGATCGACCGGGACGGGTCTCGAGCAGTACTTC,CASSRSTGTGLEQYF
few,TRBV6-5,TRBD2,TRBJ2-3,TGTGCCAGCAGTTACGGGACTAGCGGGAGGGGGGATACGCAGTATTTT,CASSYGTSGRGDTQYF